A few counts support the clone carrying this T cell receptor beta chain. The data were obtained in a study of shared clonotypes between healthy human individuals. The overall study: Each donor's CD8 memory used one plate, CD8 naive two, each CD4 subset three.

The CDR3 extends over 13 amino acids. V lost 4 bases and J 5 bases, leaving 11 bases between the germline ends. The germline V gene has CDR1 SGHNT and CDR2 YENEEA. Profiled with immunoSEQ multiplex PCR; TCRdb holds only in-frame clones, not every one. Of 90,000 to 120,000 clones in the sample, about 71% were seen once. The source of this sequence is a woman aged 25-40 years in good health. The chain couples TRBV11-3 to TRBJ1-1; D is unclear. Sequencing was performed on memory CD8+ T cells sorted from blood. The subset: CD45RO+ cells pooled with CCR7-negative TemRA cells. The CDR3 loop is CASSSSGGTEAFF. The CDR3 DNA reads as TGTGCCAGCAGCTCCAGCGGCGGGACTGAAGCTTTCTTT.